These 20 T cell receptor beta chains came from one sample sequenced in a study of shared clonotypes between healthy human individuals. Clones were sequenced by immunoSEQ multiplex PCR, and TCRdb holds only the in-frame ones, with some missing. Of roughly 760,000 clones in the sample, approximately 79% were seen once. Material: memory CD4+ T cells sorted from blood. This sample's subset: CD45RA-negative fraction. The source is a woman in her thirties in good health.

The sample holds one count of this clone. The chain uses TRBV5-6 and TRBJ1-4, with unresolved D. V was cut by 4 bases and J by 11 bases, with 12 bases left in between. Looked up from germline, CDR1 is SGHDT and CDR2 is YYEEEE. The CDR3 is 12 residues long. CDR3 nucleotides: TGTGCCAGCAGCACGCGCGGGAGGAAACTGTTTTTT. This sequence encodes CASSTRGRKLFF.

The genes are TRBV6-5 and TRBJ1-2; 7 positions match TRBD1. This CDR3 spans 16 amino acids. V trimming: 2 bases; J trimming: 7 bases; junction bases outside the gene matches: 13. Germline assignment: CDR1 MNHEY and CDR2 SVGAGI. Here the CDR3 DNA reads TGTGCCAGCAGTTACGCGAGGGGGCTGTCAAGGGGTGGCTACACCTTC. As protein: CASSYARGLSRGGYTF.

The chain is built from TRBV2 and TRBJ2-3; 7 bases line up with TRBD2. Germline V gives CDR1 SNHLY, CDR2 FYNNEI. Unmatched junction bases numbered 11, after V lost 8 bases and J lost 3 bases. The CDR3 has 15 amino acids. CDR3 sequence: CASGTGTTGTDTQYF. CDR3 in DNA: TGTGCCAGCGGTACCGGGACTACAGGAACAGATACGCAGTATTTT.

V gene TRBV19 combines with J gene TRBJ1-5; 8 positions match TRBD1. CDR1 is LNHDA, CDR2 SQIVND, per germline (reference sequence). The CDR3 contains 13 residues. V was pared by 9 bases and J by 5 bases, with 6 bases of the junction left unmatched. CDR3 DNA sequence: TGTGCCAGCGAGGACAGGGTAGATCAGCCCCAGCATTTT. Protein: CASEDRVDQPQHF.

This clone was counted between two and nine times. The chain carries TRBV5-6 and TRBJ2-7, with TRBD1 matching over 8 bases. The CDR3 is 14 residues long. CDR1 is SGHDT, CDR2 YYEEEE, per germline. V gave up 5 bases and J gave up 4 bases; unmatched junction bases: 8. CDR3 sequence: CASSPGTGRYEQYF. CDR3 bases: TGTGCCAGCAGTCCCGGGACAGGCCGTTACGAGCAGTACTTC.

The chain is built from TRBV7-9 and TRBJ2-7; 8 nucleotides match TRBD1. Germline V gives CDR1 SEHNR, CDR2 FQNEAQ (reference sequence). The length of the CDR3 is 14 residues. The trim removed 1 base at V and 5 bases at J, leaving 4 bases unmatched. The CDR3 DNA reads TGTGCCAGCAGCTTAGTACAGGGGGTGGACGAGCAGTACTTC. It specifies CASSLVQGVDEQYF.

The chain joins TRBV7-7 to TRBJ2-7; D perhaps matches TRBD1 (6 bases). The CDR3 is 15 amino acids. Germline lookup yields CDR1 SSHAT and CDR2 FNYEAQ (reference sequence). V gave up 5 bases and J gave up 0 bases, with 14 bases separating them. CDR3 sequence: CASSPRRTVSYEQYF. CDR3 nucleotides: TGTGCCAGCAGCCCACGGAGGACAGTCTCCTACGAGCAGTACTTC.

Here the CDR3 reads CASSGWETGTSGSQGQFF. In DNA form, the CDR3 reads TGTGCCAGCTCAGGGTGGGAGACCGGGACTAGCGGGAGTCAAGGCCAGTTCTTC. The rearrangement joins TRBV18 to TRBJ2-1, with 14 nucleotides matching TRBD2. This CDR3 is built from 18 residues. Looked up from germline, CDR1 is KGHSH and CDR2 is LQKENI. V shed 5 bases, J shed 13 bases, and the junction held 19 bases outside the gene matches.

The chain combines TRBV2 with TRBJ2-2; weak D call: TRBD1 (6 bases). The CDR3 is made up of 14 amino acids. Germline V lookup: CDR1 SNHLY, CDR2 FYNNEI. Deletions cut 1 base from V and 5 bases from J, with 8 bases between. DNA of the CDR3: TGTGCCAGCAGTGAAGTCAGGGGTACCGGGGAGCTGTTTTTT. It specifies CASSEVRGTGELFF.

This clone showed up just a few times. The chain links TRBV12-5 to TRBJ2-1; 12 bases fit TRBD2. The CDR3 spans 14 residues. The germline CDR1 and CDR2 sequences are LGHNT and FRNRAP. The trim removed 6 bases at V and 15 bases at J, leaving 12 bases unmatched. The CDR3 loop reads CASGTLAGGPRLFF. CDR3 sequence (DNA): TGTGCTAGTGGAACACTAGCGGGAGGCCCTCGGTTGTTCTTC. Based on the CDR3 plus reference TRBV12-5 and TRBJ2-1, the full variable domain is DARVTQTPRHKVTEMGQEVTMRCQPILGHNTVFWYRQTMMQGLELLAYFRNRAPLDDSGMPKDRFSAEMPDATLATLKIQPSEPRDSAVYFCASGTLAGGPRLFFGPGTRLTVL.

The V call is TRBV7-3, the J call TRBJ2-7; tentative D call: TRBD2 (6 bases). The germline V gene encodes CDR1 SGHTA and CDR2 FQGTGA. The V end lost 1 base, the J end lost 0 bases, and 7 bases lay between the germline ends. This CDR3 comprises 14 residues. The CDR3 sequence: CASSLSGASYEQYF. CDR3 DNA: TGTGCCAGCAGCTTAAGCGGGGCCTCCTACGAGCAGTACTTC.

This chain uses TRBV27 with TRBJ1-2; possible D gene TRBD1, 5 bases. This CDR3 region has 15 residues. CDR1 and CDR2 from the germline V gene are MNHEY and SMNVEV (reference sequence). V was shortened by 6 bases and J by 8 bases, with 22 bases between the two germline ends. This chain's CDR3 is CASSTAPGRSLGYTF. For the CDR3, the DNA is TGTGCCAGCAGCACCGCCCCGGGACGTTCGTTAGGCTACACCTTC.

The V gene is TRBV7-2, the J gene TRBJ1-1, with no clear D. Germline values: CDR1 SGHTA, CDR2 FQGNSA. The CDR3 extends over 15 amino acids. The V end lost 1 base, the J end lost 0 bases, and 9 bases lay between the germline ends. The chain's CDR3 is CASSLEPVLNTEAFF. CDR3 in DNA: TGTGCCAGCAGCTTAGAGCCGGTCCTGAACACTGAAGCTTTCTTT.

On this clone: A much larger clonotype is one base distant, so this may be a read error. The sample contains more than one DNA sequence encoding this CDR3. The rearrangement joins TRBV14 to TRBJ2-7; D remains ambiguous. From germline, CDR1 is SGHDN and CDR2 FVKESK. The ends were cut back, 3 bases at V and 3 bases at J, with 3 bases in the middle. The CDR3 contains 11 residues. The CDR3 DNA sequence: TGTGCCAGCAGCCAGTACTACGAGCAGTACTTC. Residues: CASSQYYEQYF.

The V and J genes are TRBV10-3 and TRBJ2-1; 10 nucleotides match TRBD2. Germline V gene lookup returns CDR1 ENHRY and CDR2 SYGVKD. The CDR3 length is 16 residues. After removal of 6 bases from V and 7 bases from J, the junction contained 12 bases not matched to a gene. The CDR3 protein is CAISFISGRNRNEQFF. The CDR3 bases are TGTGCCATCAGCTTCATTAGCGGGAGGAATCGGAATGAGCAGTTCTTC.

V usage is TRBV2 and J usage is TRBJ2-7; TRBD2 matches at 10 bases. The trim removed 6 bases at V and 6 bases at J, leaving 5 bases unmatched. The V gene's germline CDR1 is SNHLY and CDR2 FYNNEI. The CDR3 is 13 amino acids. The CDR3 sequence: CASRASGRGEQYF. For the CDR3, the DNA is TGTGCCAGCAGGGCTAGCGGGAGAGGCGAGCAGTACTTC.

The V and J genes are TRBV27 and TRBJ2-3, with 9 positions matching TRBD2. CDR3 length: 16 residues. CDR1 is MNHEY and CDR2 is SMNVEV in the germline V gene (reference sequence). V trimming: 4 bases; J trimming: 3 bases; junction bases outside the gene matches: 8. As DNA, the CDR3 is TGTGCCAGCAGTTCTGGAGCGGGAGGTGGGACAGATACGCAGTATTTT. The encoded protein is CASSSGAGGGTDTQYF.

The chain is built from TRBV6-1 and TRBJ2-3; D unresolved. V dropped 0 bases and J dropped 1 base, with 2 bases sitting between them. From germline, CDR1 is MNHNS and CDR2 SASEGT. CDR3 length: 13 amino acids. The CDR3 loop is CASSEAGTDTQYF. CDR3 sequence (DNA): TGTGCCAGCAGTGAAGCCGGCACAGATACGCAGTATTTT.

To note about this clone: The junction does not match germline at one end; this may be a read error. CDR3 nucleotide sequence: TGCAGCGTTGGAAGGGAATTCACTAAAGCTTTCTTT. It specifies CSVGREFTKAFF. The chain combines TRBV29-1 with TRBJ1-1; the D is unclear. The CDR3 totals 12 residues. Germline lookup yields CDR1 SQVTM and CDR2 ANQGSEA.

In nucleotides, the CDR3 is TGTGCCAGCAGCTCTGCGCTGTATGAAGCTTTCTTT. As protein: CASSSALYEAFF. The chain joins TRBV5-8 to TRBJ1-1; no definite D call. The CDR3 has 12 residues. Trimming removed 3 bases at V and 7 bases at J, with 10 bases between. Germline V gene lookup returns CDR1 SGHTS and CDR2 YDEGEE.